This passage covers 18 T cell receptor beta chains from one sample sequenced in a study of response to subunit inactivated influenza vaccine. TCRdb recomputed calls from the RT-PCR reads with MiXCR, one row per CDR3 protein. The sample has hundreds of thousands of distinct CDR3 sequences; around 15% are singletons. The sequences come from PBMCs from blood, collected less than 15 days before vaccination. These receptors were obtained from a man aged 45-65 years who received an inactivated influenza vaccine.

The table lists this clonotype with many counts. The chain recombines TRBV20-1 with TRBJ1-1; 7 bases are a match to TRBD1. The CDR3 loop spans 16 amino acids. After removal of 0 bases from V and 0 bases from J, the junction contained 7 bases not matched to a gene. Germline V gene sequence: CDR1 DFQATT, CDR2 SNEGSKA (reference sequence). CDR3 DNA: TGCAGTGCTAGAGATCCACAGGGGTTCATGAACACTGAAGCTTTCTTT. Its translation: CSARDPQGFMNTEAFF.

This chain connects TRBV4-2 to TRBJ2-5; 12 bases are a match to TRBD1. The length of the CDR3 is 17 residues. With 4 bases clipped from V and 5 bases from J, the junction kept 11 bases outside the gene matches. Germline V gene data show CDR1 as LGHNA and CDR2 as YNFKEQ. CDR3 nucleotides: TGTGCCAGCAGCCCCTCTTCCGGGACAGGGGGCCTGGAGACCCAGTACTTC. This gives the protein CASSPSSGTGGLETQYF.

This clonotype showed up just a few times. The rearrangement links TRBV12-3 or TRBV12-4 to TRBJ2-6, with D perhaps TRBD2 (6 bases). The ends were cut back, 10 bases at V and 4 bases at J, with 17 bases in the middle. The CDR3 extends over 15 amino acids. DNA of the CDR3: TGTGCCACGCTAGCGTGGCAGGCCGGGGCCAACGTCCTGACTTTC. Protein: CATLAWQAGANVLTF.

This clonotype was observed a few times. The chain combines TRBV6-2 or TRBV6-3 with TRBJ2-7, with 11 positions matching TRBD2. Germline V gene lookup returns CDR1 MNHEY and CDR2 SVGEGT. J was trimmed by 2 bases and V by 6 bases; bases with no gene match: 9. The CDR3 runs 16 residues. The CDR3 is CASRKPGTSGPYEQYF. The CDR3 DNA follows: TGTGCCAGCAGAAAACCCGGGACTAGCGGACCCTACGAGCAGTACTTC.

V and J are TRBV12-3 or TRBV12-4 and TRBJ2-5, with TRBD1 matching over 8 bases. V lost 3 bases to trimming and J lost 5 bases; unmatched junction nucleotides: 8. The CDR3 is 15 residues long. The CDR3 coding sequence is TGTGCCAGCAGTTTTATCGGACAGGGCTTGGAGACCCAGTACTTC. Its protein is CASSFIGQGLETQYF.

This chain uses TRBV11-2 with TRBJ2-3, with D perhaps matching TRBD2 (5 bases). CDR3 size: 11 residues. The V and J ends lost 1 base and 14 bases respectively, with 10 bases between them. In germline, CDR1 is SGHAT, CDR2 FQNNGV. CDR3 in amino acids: CASSLVGSLYF. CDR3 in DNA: TGTGCCAGCAGCTTAGTTGGGAGTTTGTATTTT.

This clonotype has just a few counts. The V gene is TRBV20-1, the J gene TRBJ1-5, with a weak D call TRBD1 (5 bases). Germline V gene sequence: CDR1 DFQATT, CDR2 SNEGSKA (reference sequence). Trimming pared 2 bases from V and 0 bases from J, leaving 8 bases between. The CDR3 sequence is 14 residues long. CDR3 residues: CSARFGGSNQPQHF. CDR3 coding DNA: TGCAGTGCTAGATTCGGGGGTAGCAATCAGCCCCAGCATTTT.

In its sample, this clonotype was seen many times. CDR3: CAISGVSSYEQYF. CDR3 coding DNA: TGTGCCATCAGCGGGGTCTCCTCCTACGAGCAGTACTTC. The chain links TRBV10-3 to TRBJ2-7, with D maybe TRBD2 (5 bases). The CDR3 runs to 13 residues. With 6 bases removed from V and 0 bases from J, the gap between germline ends came to 9 bases. CDR1 ENHRY and CDR2 SYGVKD come from the germline V gene.

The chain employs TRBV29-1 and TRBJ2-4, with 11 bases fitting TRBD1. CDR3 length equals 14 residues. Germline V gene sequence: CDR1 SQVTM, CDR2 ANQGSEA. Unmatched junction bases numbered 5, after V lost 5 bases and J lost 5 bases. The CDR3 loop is CSVPGQGAENIQYF. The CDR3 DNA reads TGCAGCGTTCCCGGACAGGGGGCTGAAAACATTCAGTACTTC. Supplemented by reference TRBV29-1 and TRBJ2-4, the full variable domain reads SAVISQKPSRDICQRGTSLTIQCQVDSQVTMMFWYRQQPGQSLTLIATANQGSEATYESGFVIDKFPISRPNLTFSTLTVSNMSPEDSSIYLCSVPGQGAENIQYFGAGTRLSVL.

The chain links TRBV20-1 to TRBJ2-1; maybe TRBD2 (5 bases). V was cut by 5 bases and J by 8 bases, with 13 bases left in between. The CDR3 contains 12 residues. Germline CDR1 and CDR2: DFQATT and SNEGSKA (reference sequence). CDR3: CSASEGNYEQFF. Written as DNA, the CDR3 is TGCAGTGCTTCCGAGGGTAACTATGAGCAGTTCTTC.

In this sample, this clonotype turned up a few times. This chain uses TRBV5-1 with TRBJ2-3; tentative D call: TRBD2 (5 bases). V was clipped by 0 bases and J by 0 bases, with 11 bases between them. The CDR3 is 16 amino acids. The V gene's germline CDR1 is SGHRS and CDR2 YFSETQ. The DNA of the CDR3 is TGCGCCAGCAGCTTGGCGGGGAGCCATAGCACAGATACGCAGTATTTT. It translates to CASSLAGSHSTDTQYF.

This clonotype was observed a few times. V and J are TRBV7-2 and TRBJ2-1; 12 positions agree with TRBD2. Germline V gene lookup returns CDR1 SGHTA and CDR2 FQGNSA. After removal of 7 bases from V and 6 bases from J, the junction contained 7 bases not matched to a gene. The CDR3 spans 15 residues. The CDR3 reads CASTPLLAGGNEQFF. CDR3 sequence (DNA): TGTGCCAGCACCCCCCTACTAGCGGGGGGCAATGAGCAGTTCTTC.

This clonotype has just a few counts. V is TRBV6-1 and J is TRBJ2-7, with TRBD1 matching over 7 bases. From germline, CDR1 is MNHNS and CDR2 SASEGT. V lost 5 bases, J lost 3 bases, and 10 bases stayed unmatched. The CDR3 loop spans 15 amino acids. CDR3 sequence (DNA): TGTGCCAGCAGTCAGGGGGTGGGCAGGGGCTACGAGCAGTACTTC. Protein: CASSQGVGRGYEQYF.

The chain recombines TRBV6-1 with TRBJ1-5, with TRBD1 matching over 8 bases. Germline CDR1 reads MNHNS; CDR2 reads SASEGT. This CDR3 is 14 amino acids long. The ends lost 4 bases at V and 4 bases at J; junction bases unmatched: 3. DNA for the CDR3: TGTGCCAGCAGTGCGACAGGGGCTAATCAGCCCCAGCATTTT. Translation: CASSATGANQPQHF.

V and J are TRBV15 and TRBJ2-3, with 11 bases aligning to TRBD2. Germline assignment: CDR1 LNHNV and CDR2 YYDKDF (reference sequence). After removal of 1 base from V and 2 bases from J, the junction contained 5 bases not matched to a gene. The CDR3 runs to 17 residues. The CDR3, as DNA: TGTGCCACCAGCAGAGGACTAGCGGGATGGGACACAGATACGCAGTATTTT. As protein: CATSRGLAGWDTDTQYF.

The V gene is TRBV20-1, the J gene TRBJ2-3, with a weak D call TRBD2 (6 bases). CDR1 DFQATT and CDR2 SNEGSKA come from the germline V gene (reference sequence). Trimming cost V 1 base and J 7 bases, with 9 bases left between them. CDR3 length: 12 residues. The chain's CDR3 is CSARGEAYTQYF. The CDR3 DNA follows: TGCAGTGCTAGAGGGGAGGCGTATACGCAGTATTTT.

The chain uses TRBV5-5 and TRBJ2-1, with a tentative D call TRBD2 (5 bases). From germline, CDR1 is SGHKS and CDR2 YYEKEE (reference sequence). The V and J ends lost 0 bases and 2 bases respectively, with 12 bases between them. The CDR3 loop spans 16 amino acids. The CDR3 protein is CASSLVAPFPYNEQFF. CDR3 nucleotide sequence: TGTGCCAGCAGCTTGGTAGCGCCATTCCCCTACAATGAGCAGTTCTTC.

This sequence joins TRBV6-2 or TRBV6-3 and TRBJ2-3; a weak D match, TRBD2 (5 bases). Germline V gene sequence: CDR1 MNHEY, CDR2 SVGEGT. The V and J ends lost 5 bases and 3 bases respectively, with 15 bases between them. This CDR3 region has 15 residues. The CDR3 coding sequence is TGTGCCAGCAGTAACGCCGGGATTTCAACAGATACGCAGTATTTT. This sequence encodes CASSNAGISTDTQYF.